A single sample is the source of the 17 T cell receptor beta chains below, sequenced in a study of shared clonotypes between healthy human individuals. Assay: immunoSEQ multiplex PCR; the TCRdb copy retains only in-frame clones and omits some. The sample carries 2 million to 3 million clones, approximately 90% recorded once. The sample was naive CD4+ T cells sorted from blood. This sample's subset: CD45RA+ positively selected. These TCRs come from a man younger than 35 in good health.

The rearrangement links TRBV29-1 to TRBJ1-4, with 9 bases identical to TRBD1. V shed 5 bases, J shed 8 bases, and the junction held 12 bases outside the gene matches. The germline V gene has CDR1 SQVTM and CDR2 ANQGSEA. The CDR3 sequence is 15 residues long. The CDR3 here is CSVKQTGTGYEKLFF. In nucleotides, the CDR3 is TGCAGCGTTAAACAAACTGGGACAGGGTACGAAAAACTGTTTTTT. Using reference TRBV29-1 and TRBJ1-4 for the parts outside the CDR3, the full variable domain is SAVISQKPSRDICQRGTSLTIQCQVDSQVTMMFWYRQQPGQSLTLIATANQGSEATYESGFVIDKFPISRPNLTFSTLTVSNMSPEDSSIYLCSVKQTGTGYEKLFFGSGTQLSVL.

The chain employs TRBV5-1 and TRBJ1-1, with TRBD1 matching over 8 bases. V lost 4 bases to trimming and J lost 1 base; unmatched junction nucleotides: 15. Germline loops: CDR1 SGHRS, CDR2 YFSETQ. The CDR3 totals 18 residues. The CDR3 DNA sequence: TGCGCCAGCAGCGTCAGGGGGCGGACCGGGCGAAAGAACACTGAAGCTTTCTTT. Translation gives CASSVRGRTGRKNTEAFF.

The count of this clone is one. Other DNA sequences in the same sample also yield this CDR3. V is TRBV5-1 and J is TRBJ2-3; 8 positions agree with TRBD2. This CDR3 spans 14 amino acids. V lost 4 bases, J lost 6 bases, and 7 bases stayed unmatched. The V gene's germline CDR1 is SGHRS and CDR2 YFSETQ. The CDR3, as DNA: TGCGCCAGCAGCCTCGGACTAGCTTCCGATACGCAGTATTTT. As protein: CASSLGLASDTQYF.

This clone was seen only once. The V and J genes are TRBV7-6 and TRBJ2-2; D is perhaps TRBD1 (6 bases). V was cut by 5 bases and J by 7 bases, with 20 bases left in between. The CDR3 runs 16 residues. Germline CDR1 SGHVS, CDR2 FNYEAQ. The DNA of the CDR3 is TGTGCCAGCAGCGTCAGGGGAGCCGGTGGGGTCGGGGAGCTGTTTTTT. It yields the protein CASSVRGAGGVGELFF.

In DNA, the CDR3 is TGTGCCAGCAGCCAAGGTGACGGCGGGAACCAAGAGACCCAGTACTTC. Its translation is CASSQGDGGNQETQYF. The V call is TRBV4-2, the J call TRBJ2-5, with D possibly TRBD2 on 6 matching bases. V lost 1 base, J lost 0 bases, and 12 bases lay in between. The germline CDR1 and CDR2 sequences are LGHNA and YNFKEQ. This CDR3 is 16 amino acids long.

V usage is TRBV6-1 and J usage is TRBJ2-3, with TRBD1 matching over 8 bases. The CDR3 consists of 15 residues. After removal of 8 bases from V and 0 bases from J, the junction contained 7 bases not matched to a gene. Germline V gene sequence: CDR1 MNHNS, CDR2 SASEGT. The CDR3 DNA follows: TGTGCCAGCGGAGGGACAGGAGAAAGCACAGATACGCAGTATTTT. Amino acid sequence: CASGGTGESTDTQYF.

V usage is TRBV15 and J usage is TRBJ2-1, with D unresolved. Trimming removed 2 bases at V and 9 bases at J, with 8 bases between. The CDR3 loop spans 12 amino acids. The germline V gene encodes CDR1 LNHNV and CDR2 YYDKDF (reference sequence). The CDR3 protein is CATSRYGGEQFF. CDR3 in DNA: TGTGCCACCAGCAGATACGGCGGTGAGCAGTTCTTC. The whole variable domain, remainder taken from reference TRBV15 and TRBJ2-1, is DAMVIQNPRYQVTQFGKPVTLSCSQTLNHNVMYWYQQKSSQAPKLLFHYYDKDFNNEADTPDNFQSRRPNTSFCFLDIRSPGLGDTAMYLCATSRYGGEQFFGPGTRLTVL.

The V and J genes are TRBV19 and TRBJ2-1; 9 bases align to TRBD2. Germline CDR1 reads LNHDA; CDR2 reads SQIVND (reference sequence). V lost 5 bases and J lost 7; bases outside the gene matches: 12. There are 16 residues in the CDR3. The CDR3 sequence is CASSRRAREGRNEQFF. CDR3 nucleotides: TGTGCCAGTAGTCGTAGAGCGCGGGAGGGCCGGAATGAGCAGTTCTTC.

V and J are TRBV11-2 and TRBJ1-1; 9 bases match TRBD1. CDR1 and CDR2 from the germline V gene are SGHAT and FQNNGV. After removal of 5 bases from V and 7 bases from J, the junction contained 2 bases not matched to a gene. This CDR3 is 12 amino acids long. The CDR3 DNA follows: TGTGCCAGCAGCCCGGACAGGGGTGAAGCTTTCTTT. Translated, it gives CASSPDRGEAFF.

This chain connects TRBV4-1 to TRBJ2-7, with no clear D. CDR3 length equals 16 residues. The V end lost 0 bases, the J end lost 2 bases, and 14 bases lay between the germline ends. From germline, CDR1 is MGHRA and CDR2 YSYEKL. The CDR3 protein is CASSQDFLQQTYEQYF. The CDR3 DNA reads TGCGCCAGCAGCCAAGACTTCCTACAACAGACCTACGAGCAGTACTTC.

DNA for the CDR3: TGCAGCGTTAATGGGAACACTGAAGCTTTCTTT. This gives the protein CSVNGNTEAFF. This chain uses TRBV29-1 with TRBJ1-1; no clear D gene. The V gene's germline CDR1 is SQVTM and CDR2 ANQGSEA. The ends were cut back, 5 bases at V and 1 base at J, with 5 bases in the middle. This CDR3 comprises 11 residues.

This clone was found once. The sample carries other DNA sequences with the same CDR3. This rearrangement joins TRBV11-2 to TRBJ1-4; tentatively, D is TRBD1 (6 bases). CDR1 is SGHAT, CDR2 FQNNGV, per germline. Trimming stripped 1 base from V and 14 bases from J, with 14 bases between. There are 13 residues in the CDR3. CDR3 sequence: CASSLVPDSPLFF. CDR3 DNA sequence: TGTGCCAGCAGCTTAGTCCCGGACAGTCCGCTGTTTTTT.

Concerning this clone: Other DNA sequences in the sample encode the same CDR3. This chain uses TRBV18 with TRBJ1-1; tentative D call: TRBD1 (6 bases). CDR3 length: 14 amino acids. Trimming removed 3 bases at V and 1 base at J, with 9 bases between. Germline CDR1 KGHSH, CDR2 LQKENI. CDR3 in amino acids: CASSPVRGNTEAFF. CDR3 coding DNA: TGTGCCAGCTCACCTGTCAGGGGGAACACTGAAGCTTTCTTT.

V usage is TRBV9 and J usage is TRBJ2-7; TRBD2 matches at 9 bases. Germline values: CDR1 SGDLS, CDR2 YYNGEE. The CDR3 has 16 residues. The V gene end was trimmed by 3 bases and the J gene end by 4 bases; junction bases not matched to a gene: 11. CDR3: CASSGGISGRGYEQYF. Here the CDR3 DNA reads TGTGCCAGCAGCGGGGGGATTAGCGGGAGAGGGTACGAGCAGTACTTC.

This rearrangement joins TRBV18 to TRBJ1-5; D not certain. CDR3 length equals 14 residues. Germline-derived CDR1 and CDR2 are KGHSH and LQKENI. V was pared by 2 bases and J by 8 bases, with 13 bases between. The DNA for the CDR3 is TGTGCCAGCTCACCAACGGGCTTAAACGAGCCCCAGCATTTT. Residues: CASSPTGLNEPQHF.

V usage is TRBV5-1 and J usage is TRBJ1-5; 7 positions agree with TRBD1. Germline loops: CDR1 SGHRS, CDR2 YFSETQ. This CDR3 is built from 15 residues. The junction had 4 bases not matched to a gene; V was cut back by 0 bases and J by 4 bases. CDR3: CASSLEGGKNQPQHF. CDR3 nucleotides: TGCGCCAGCAGCTTGGAAGGGGGCAAGAATCAGCCCCAGCATTTT.

The rearrangement joins TRBV6-5 to TRBJ2-2, with 7 positions matching TRBD2. The V gene end was trimmed by 7 bases and the J gene end by 1 base; junction bases not matched to a gene: 6. The CDR3 length is 15 residues. Germline V CDR1 and CDR2: MNHEY, SVGAGI. CDR3 bases: TGTGCCAGCACCCCCGGACTAGTGAACACCGGGGAGCTGTTTTTT. The encoded protein is CASTPGLVNTGELFF.